Here is one T cell receptor (beta chain) with its context. Original data processing: From reference gene primer amplification, estimates of nucleated cell counts were derived. TCRdb's copy holds only in-frame clones and misses some; the assay was immunoSEQ multiplex PCR. V, J and clone size are taken as reported in that table, and D and trimming were inferred from the DNA itself. This table holds 70,000 or so clones, roughly 86% found once. The data were obtained in a study of blood T cell repertoires in COVID-19. Study-wide context: Sites across the United States, Italy and Spain contributed samples from acute and convalescent COVID-19. T cells, B-cell-depleted T cells, or PBMCs supplied cDNA or gDNA.

The V end was cut by 3 bases, the J end by 0 bases, with 15 bases between. CDR3 length: 18 amino acids. The germline gives CDR1 SGHTA, CDR2 FQGNSA. The sample taken for sequencing was peripheral blood. The sequence derives from a man between 65 and 85 years old with active COVID-19. The chain carries TRBV7-2 and TRBJ2-6; D is uncertain. The CDR3 bases are TGTGCCAGCAGCTTGGGCCCTCCCCAGCCCTCTGGGGCCAACGTCCTGACTTTC. It is translated as CASSLGPPQPSGANVLTF.